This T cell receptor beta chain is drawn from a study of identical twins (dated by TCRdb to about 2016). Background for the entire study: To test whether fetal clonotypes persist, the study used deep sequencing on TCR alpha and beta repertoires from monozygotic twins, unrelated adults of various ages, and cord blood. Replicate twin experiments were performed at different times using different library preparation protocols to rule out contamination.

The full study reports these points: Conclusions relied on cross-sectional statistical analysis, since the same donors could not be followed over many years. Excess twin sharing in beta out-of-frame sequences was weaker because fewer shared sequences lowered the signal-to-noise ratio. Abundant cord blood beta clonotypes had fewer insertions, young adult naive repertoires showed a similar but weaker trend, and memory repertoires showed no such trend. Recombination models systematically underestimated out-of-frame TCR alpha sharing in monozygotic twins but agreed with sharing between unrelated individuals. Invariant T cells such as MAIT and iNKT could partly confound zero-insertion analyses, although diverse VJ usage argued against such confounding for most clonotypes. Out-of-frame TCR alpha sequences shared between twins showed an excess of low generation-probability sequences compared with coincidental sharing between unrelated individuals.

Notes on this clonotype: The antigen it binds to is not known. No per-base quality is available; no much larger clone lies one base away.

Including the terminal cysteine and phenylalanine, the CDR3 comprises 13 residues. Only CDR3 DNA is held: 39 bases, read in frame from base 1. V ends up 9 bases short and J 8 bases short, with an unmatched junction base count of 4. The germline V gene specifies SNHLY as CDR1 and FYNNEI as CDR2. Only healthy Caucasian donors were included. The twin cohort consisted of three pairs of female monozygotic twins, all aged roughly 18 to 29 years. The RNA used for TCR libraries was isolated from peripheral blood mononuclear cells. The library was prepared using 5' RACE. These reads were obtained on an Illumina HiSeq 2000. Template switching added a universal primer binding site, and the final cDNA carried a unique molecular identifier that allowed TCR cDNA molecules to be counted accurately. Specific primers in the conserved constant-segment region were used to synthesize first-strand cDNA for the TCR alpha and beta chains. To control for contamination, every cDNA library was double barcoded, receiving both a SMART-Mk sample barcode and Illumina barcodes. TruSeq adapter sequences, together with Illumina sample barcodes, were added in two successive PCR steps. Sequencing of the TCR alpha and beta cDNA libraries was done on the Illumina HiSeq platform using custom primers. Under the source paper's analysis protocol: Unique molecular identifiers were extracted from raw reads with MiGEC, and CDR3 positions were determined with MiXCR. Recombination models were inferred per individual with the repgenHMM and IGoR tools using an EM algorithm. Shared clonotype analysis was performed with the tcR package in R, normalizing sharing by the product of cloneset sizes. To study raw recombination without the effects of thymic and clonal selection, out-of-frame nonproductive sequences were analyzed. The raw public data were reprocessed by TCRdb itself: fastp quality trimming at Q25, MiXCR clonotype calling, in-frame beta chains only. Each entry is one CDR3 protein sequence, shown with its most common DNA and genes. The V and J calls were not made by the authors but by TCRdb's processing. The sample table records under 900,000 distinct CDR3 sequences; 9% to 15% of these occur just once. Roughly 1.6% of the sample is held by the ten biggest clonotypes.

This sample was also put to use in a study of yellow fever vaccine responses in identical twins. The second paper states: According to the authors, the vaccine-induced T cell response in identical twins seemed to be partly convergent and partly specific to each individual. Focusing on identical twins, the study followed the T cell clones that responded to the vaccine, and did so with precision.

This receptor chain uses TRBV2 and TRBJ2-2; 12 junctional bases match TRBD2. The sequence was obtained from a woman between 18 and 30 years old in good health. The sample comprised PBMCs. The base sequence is TGTGCCAGAGGACTAGCGGGAACGGGGGAGCTGTTTTTT. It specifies CARGLAGTGELFF.